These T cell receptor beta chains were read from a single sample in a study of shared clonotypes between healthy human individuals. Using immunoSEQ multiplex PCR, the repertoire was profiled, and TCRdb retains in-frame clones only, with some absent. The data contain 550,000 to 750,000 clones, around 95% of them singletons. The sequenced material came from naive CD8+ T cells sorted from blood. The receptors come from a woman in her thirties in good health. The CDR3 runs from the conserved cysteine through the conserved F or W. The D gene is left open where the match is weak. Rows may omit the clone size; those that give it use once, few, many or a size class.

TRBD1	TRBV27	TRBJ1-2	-	CASSLGTGDGYTF	TGTGCCAGCAGTTTAGGGACAGGGGATGGCTACACCTTC
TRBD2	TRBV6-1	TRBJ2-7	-	CASSEAKLAVHYEQYF	TGTGCCAGCAGTGAAGCCAAACTAGCGGTCCATTACGAGCAGTACTTC
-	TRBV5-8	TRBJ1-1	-	CASSGLLSGTEAFF	TGTGCCAGCAGCGGACTTTTGAGTGGCACTGAAGCTTTCTTT
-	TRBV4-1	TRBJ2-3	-	CASSQDFGVATDTQYF	TGCGCCAGCAGCCAAGATTTTGGGGTCGCCACAGATACGCAGTATTTT
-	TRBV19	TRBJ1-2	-	CASSIPLPGRNYGYTF	TGTGCCAGTAGTATACCCCTACCAGGGAGGAACTATGGCTACACCTTC
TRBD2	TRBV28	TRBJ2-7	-	CASIPSGSGDEQYF	TGTGCCAGCATCCCTAGCGGGAGTGGAGACGAGCAGTACTTC
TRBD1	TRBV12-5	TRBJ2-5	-	CASGLQGAWETQYF	TGTGCTAGTGGTTTGCAGGGGGCGTGGGAGACCCAGTACTTC
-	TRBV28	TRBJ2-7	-	CASSFSLTASSYEQYF	TGTGCCAGCAGTTTCTCGTTGACCGCTAGCTCCTACGAGCAGTACTTC
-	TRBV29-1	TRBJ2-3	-	CSVGPGAARTDTQYF	TGCAGCGTTGGACCAGGGGCAGCCCGCACAGATACGCAGTATTTT
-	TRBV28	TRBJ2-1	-	CASSPQLMREGSYNEQFF	TGTGCCAGCAGTCCCCAATTGATGCGGGAAGGTTCTTACAATGAGCAGTTCTTC
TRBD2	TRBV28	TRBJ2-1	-	CASSRKPEMTSGPNSYNEQFF	TGTGCCAGCAGTCGAAAGCCCGAAATGACTAGCGGTCCCAACTCCTACAATGAGCAGTTCTTC
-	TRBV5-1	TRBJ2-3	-	CASSLEGTDTQYF	TGCGCCAGCAGCTTGGAAGGCACAGATACGCAGTATTTT
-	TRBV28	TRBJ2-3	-	CASSLPYDGRKKQYF	TGTGCCAGCAGCCTTCCCTACGACGGCCGGAAGAAGCAGTATTTT
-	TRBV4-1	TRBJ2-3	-	CASSHPTSGALTDTQYF	TGCGCCAGCAGCCACCCCACGTCGGGAGCCCTCACAGATACGCAGTATTTT
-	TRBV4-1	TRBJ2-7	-	CASSQGFTPGLHEQYF	TGCGCCAGCAGCCAAGGATTCACTCCGGGGTTACACGAGCAGTACTTC
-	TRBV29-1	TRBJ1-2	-	CSVEGEGDHYGYTF	TGCAGCGTTGAAGGGGAGGGGGATCACTATGGCTACACCTTC
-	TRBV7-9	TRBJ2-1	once	CASSSAPGAYNEQFF	TGTGCCAGCAGCTCTGCCCCGGGGGCCTACAATGAGCAGTTCTTC
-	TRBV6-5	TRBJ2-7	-	CASSFGLSYEQYF	TGTGCCAGCAGTTTCGGTCTCTCCTACGAGCAGTACTTC
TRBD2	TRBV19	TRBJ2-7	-	CASRGPAGGTYEQYF	TGTGCCAGCCGTGGGCCAGCGGGGGGAACCTACGAGCAGTACTTC
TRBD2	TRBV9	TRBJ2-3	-	CASSVTSGVPDTQYF	TGTGCCAGCAGCGTGACTAGCGGGGTTCCAGATACGCAGTATTTT
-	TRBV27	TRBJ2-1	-	CASRLGTQAPREQFF	TGTGCCAGCAGGCTCGGGACGCAAGCCCCCAGGGAGCAGTTCTTC
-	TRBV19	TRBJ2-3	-	CASSKGEGTDTQYF	TGTGCCAGTAGTAAGGGGGAGGGCACAGATACGCAGTATTTT
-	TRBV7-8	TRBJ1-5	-	CASSLGYQGQFNQPQHF	TGTGCCAGCAGCTTAGGGTATCAAGGACAGTTTAATCAGCCCCAGCATTTT
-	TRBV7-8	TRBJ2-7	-	CASSLLTGGEQYF	TGTGCCAGCAGCTTACTTACTGGGGGCGAGCAGTACTTC